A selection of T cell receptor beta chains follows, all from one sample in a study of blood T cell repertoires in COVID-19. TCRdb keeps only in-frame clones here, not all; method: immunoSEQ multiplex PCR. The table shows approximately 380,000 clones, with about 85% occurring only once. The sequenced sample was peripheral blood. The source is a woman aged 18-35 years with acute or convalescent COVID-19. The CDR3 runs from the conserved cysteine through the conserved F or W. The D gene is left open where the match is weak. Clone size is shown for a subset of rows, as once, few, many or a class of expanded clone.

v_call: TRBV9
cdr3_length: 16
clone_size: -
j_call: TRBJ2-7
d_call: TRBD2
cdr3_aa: CASSDNLAGGTYEQYF
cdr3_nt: TGTGCCAGCAGCGACAACCTAGCGGGTGGTACCTACGAGCAGTACTTC

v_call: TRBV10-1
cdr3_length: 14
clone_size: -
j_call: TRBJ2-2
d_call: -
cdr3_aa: CASSPGFNTGELFF
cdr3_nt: TGCGCCAGCAGCCCCGGGTTCAACACCGGGGAGCTGTTTTTT

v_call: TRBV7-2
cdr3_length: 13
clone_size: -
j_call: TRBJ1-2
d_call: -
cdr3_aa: CASSLLGVYGYTF
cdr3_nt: TGTGCCAGCAGCTTGCTAGGGGTCTATGGCTACACCTTC

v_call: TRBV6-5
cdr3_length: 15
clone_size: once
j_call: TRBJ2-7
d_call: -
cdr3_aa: CASSYRPGNSYEQYF
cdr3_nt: TGTGCCAGCAGTTACCGTCCGGGGAACTCCTACGAGCAGTACTTC

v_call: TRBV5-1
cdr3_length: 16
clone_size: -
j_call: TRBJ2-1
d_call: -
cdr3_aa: CASSIGTPSSYNEQFF
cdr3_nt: TGCGCCAGCAGCATCGGGACTCCCAGCTCCTACAATGAGCAGTTCTTC

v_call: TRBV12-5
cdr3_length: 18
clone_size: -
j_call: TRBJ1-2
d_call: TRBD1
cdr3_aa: CASGLVLVGTGRKDGYTF
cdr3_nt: TGTGCTAGTGGTTTGGTACTAGTAGGGACAGGGAGAAAGGATGGCTACACCTTC

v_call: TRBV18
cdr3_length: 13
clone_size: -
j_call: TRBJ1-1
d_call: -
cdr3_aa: CASSPPVRTEAFF
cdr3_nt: TGTGCCAGCTCACCACCGGTGAGGACTGAAGCTTTCTTT

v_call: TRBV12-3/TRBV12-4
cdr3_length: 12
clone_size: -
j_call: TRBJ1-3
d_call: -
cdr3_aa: CATNSSGNTIYF
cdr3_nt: TGTGCCACCAACAGCTCTGGAAACACCATATATTTT

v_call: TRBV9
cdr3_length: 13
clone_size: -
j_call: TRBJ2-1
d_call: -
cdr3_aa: CASSVDSYNFQFF
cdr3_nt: TGTGCCAGCAGCGTTGATAGCTATAATTTCCAGTTCTTC

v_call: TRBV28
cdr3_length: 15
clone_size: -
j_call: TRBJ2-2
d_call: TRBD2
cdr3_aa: CASSGGMGVSGELFF
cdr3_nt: TGTGCCAGCTCGGGGGGGATGGGGGTCTCCGGGGAGCTGTTTTTT

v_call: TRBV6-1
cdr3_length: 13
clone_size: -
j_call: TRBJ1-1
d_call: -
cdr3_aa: CASSEPEGIKAFF
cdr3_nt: TGTGCCAGCAGTGAACCGGAGGGGATAAAAGCTTTCTTT

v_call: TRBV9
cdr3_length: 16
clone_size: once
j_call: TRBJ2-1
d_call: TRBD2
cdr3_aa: CASSVGRGGNNNEQFF
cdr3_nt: TGTGCCAGCAGCGTAGGCCGCGGGGGAAACAACAATGAGCAGTTCTTC

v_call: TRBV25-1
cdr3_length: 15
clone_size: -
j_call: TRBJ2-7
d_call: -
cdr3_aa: CASSEYTGFPYEQYF
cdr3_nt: TGTGCCAGCAGTGAATATACGGGGTTTCCCTACGAGCAGTACTTC

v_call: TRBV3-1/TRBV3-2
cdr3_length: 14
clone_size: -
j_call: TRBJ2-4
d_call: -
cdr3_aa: CASSQGRAKNIQYF
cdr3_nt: TGTGCCAGCAGCCAAGGGCGGGCCAAAAACATTCAGTACTTC

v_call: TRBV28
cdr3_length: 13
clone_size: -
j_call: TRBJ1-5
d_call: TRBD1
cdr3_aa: CASRTGWDQPQHF
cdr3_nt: TGTGCCAGTAGGACAGGTTGGGATCAGCCCCAGCATTTT

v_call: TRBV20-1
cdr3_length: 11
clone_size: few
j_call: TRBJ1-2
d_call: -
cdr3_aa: CSAVRGEGYTF
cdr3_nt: TGCAGTGCTGTCCGGGGGGAAGGCTACACCTTC

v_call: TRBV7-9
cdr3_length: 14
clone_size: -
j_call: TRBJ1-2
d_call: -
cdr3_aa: CASSAQPEAYGYTF
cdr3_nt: TGTGCCAGCAGCGCCCAACCTGAGGCCTATGGCTACACCTTC

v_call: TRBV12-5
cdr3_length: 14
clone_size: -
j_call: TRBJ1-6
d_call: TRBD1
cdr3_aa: CASSPGQVNSPLHF
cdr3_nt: TGTGCTAGTTCGCCGGGACAGGTCAATTCACCCCTCCACTTT

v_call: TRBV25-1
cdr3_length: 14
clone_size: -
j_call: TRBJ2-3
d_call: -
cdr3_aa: CASDLAPCTDTQYF
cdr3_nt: TGTGCCAGCGACCTAGCACCTTGCACAGATACGCAGTATTTT

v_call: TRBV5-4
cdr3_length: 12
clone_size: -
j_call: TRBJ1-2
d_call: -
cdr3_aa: CASSPGGYGYTF
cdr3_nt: TGTGCCAGCAGCCCCGGCGGCTATGGCTACACCTTC

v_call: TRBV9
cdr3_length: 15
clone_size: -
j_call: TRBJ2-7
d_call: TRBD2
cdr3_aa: CASSEGSGSPGEQYF
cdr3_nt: TGTGCCAGCAGCGAGGGAAGCGGGAGTCCAGGCGAGCAGTACTTC

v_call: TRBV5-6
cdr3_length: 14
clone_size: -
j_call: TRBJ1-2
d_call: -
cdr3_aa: CASSRGHYIYGYTF
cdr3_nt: TGTGCCAGCAGTCGAGGACACTACATCTATGGCTACACCTTC

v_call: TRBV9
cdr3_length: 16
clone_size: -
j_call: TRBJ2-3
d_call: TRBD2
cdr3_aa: CASSVRTSGTTDTQYF
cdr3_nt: TGTGCCAGCAGCGTACGGACTAGCGGGACTACAGATACGCAGTATTTT

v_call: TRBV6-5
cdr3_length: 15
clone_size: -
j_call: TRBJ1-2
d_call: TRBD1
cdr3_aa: CASSRGVMGDYGYTF
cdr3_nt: TGTGCCAGCAGCAGGGGGGTAATGGGGGACTATGGCTACACCTTC

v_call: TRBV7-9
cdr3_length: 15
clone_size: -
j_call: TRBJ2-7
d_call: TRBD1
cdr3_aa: CASSSSGGAPYEQYF
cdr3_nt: TGTGCCAGCAGTAGCTCAGGGGGCGCGCCTTACGAGCAGTACTTC

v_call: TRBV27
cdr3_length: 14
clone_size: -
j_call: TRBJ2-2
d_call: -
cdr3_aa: CASSPQDGTGELFF
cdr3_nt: TGTGCCAGCAGTCCACAAGACGGGACCGGGGAGCTGTTTTTT

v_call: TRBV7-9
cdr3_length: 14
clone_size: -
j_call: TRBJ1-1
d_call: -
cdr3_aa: CASSLAGPNTEAFF
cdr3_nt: TGTGCCAGCAGCCTCGCGGGGCCGAACACTGAAGCTTTCTTT

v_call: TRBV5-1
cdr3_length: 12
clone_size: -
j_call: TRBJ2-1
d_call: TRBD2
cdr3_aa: CASSPGGYEQFF
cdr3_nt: TGCGCCAGCAGCCCGGGAGGGTATGAGCAGTTCTTC

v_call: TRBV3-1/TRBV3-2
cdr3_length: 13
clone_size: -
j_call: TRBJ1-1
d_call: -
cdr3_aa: CASSRHKFAEAFF
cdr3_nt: TGTGCCAGCAGCCGACACAAATTCGCTGAAGCTTTCTTT

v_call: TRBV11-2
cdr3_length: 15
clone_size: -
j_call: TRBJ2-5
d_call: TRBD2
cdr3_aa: CASSLGDGERGHKYF
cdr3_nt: TGTGCCAGCAGCTTAGGGGATGGTGAGCGGGGCCATAAGTACTTC

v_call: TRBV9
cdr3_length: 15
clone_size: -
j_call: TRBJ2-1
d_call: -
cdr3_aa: CASSVAPGRDNEQFF
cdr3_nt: TGTGCCAGCAGCGTAGCTCCCGGGAGAGACAATGAGCAGTTCTTC

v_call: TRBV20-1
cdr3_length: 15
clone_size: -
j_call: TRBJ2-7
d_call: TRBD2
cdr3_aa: CSASPSGAGLYEQYF
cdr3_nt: TGCAGTGCTAGTCCCTCTGGAGCGGGGCTTTACGAGCAGTACTTC

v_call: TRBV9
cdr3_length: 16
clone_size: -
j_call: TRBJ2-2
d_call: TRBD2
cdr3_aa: CASSAASGAKTGELFF
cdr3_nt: TGTGCCAGCAGCGCCGCTAGCGGGGCCAAGACCGGGGAGCTGTTTTTT

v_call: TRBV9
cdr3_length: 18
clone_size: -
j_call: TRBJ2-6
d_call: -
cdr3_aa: CASSEQGSQASGANVLTF
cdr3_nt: TGTGCCAGCAGCGAGCAGGGGTCCCAAGCTTCTGGGGCCAACGTCCTGACTTTC

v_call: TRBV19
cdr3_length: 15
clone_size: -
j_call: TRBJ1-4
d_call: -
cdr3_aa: CASSLRAGPNEKLFF
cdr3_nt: TGTGCCAGTAGTCTCCGAGCAGGGCCTAATGAAAAACTGTTTTTT

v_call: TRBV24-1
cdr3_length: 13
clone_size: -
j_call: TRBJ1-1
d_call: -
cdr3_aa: CATRAEAQGEAFF
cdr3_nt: TGTGCCACCAGAGCTGAAGCCCAGGGGGAAGCTTTCTTT

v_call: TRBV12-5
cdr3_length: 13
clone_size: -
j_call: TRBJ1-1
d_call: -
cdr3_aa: CASGLAWTQEAFF
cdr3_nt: TGTGCTAGTGGTTTGGCTTGGACACAGGAAGCTTTCTTT

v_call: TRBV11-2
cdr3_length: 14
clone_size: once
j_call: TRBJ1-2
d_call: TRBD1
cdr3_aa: CASSQGQGAVGYTF
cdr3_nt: TGTGCCAGCAGCCAGGGACAGGGGGCAGTTGGCTACACCTTC